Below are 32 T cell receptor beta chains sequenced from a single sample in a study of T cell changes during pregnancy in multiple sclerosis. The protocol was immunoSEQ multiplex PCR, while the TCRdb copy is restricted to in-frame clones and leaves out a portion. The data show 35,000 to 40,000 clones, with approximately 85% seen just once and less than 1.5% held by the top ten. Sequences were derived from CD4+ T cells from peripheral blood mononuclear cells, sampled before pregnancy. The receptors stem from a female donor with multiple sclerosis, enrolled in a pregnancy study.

For the CDR3, the DNA is TGTGCCAGCAGCCTTGGACTAGCGGGATCCCCAGAGACCCAGTACTTC. Translated, it gives CASSLGLAGSPETQYF. The gene calls are TRBV9 and TRBJ2-5; 12 bases line up with TRBD2. The germline V gene encodes CDR1 SGDLS and CDR2 YYNGEE. J was trimmed by 4 bases and V by 4 bases; bases with no gene match: 8. This CDR3 has 16 residues.

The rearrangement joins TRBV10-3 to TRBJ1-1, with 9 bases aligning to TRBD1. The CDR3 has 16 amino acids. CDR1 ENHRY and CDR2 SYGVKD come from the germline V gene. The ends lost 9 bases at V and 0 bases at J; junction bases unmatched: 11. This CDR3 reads CAIGRDRAAMNTEAFF. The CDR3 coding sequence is TGTGCCATAGGGCGGGACAGGGCGGCCATGAACACTGAAGCTTTCTTT.

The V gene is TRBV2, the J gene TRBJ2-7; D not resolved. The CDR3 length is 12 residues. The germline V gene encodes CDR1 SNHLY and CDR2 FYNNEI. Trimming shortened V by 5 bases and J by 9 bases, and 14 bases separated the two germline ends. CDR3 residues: CASSSRPTGQYF. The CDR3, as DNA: TGTGCCAGCAGTTCGCGGCCTACCGGGCAGTACTTC. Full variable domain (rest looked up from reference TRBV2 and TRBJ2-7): EPEVTQTPSHQVTQMGQEVILRCVPISNHLYFYWYRQILGQKVEFLVSFYNNEISEKSEIFDDQFSVERPDGSNFTLKIRSTKLEDSAMYFCASSSRPTGQYFGPGTRLTVT.

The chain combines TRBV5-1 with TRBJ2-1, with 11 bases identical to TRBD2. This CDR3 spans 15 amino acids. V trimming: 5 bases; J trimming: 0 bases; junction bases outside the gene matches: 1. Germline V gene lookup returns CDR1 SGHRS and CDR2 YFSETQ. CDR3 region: CASRLAGGSYNEQFF. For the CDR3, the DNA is TGCGCCAGCAGGCTAGCGGGAGGCTCCTACAATGAGCAGTTCTTC.

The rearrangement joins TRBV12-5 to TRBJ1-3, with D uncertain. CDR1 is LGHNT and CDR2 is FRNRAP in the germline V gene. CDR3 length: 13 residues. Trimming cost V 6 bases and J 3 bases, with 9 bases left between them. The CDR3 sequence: CASGNAGGNTIYF. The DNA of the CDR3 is TGTGCTAGTGGGAATGCAGGTGGAAACACCATATATTTT.

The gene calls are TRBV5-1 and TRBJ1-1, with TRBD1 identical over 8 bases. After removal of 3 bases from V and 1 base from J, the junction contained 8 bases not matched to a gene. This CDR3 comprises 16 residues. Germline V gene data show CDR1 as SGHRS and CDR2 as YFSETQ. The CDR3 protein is CASSWEDRGENTEAFF. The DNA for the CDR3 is TGCGCCAGCAGCTGGGAAGACAGGGGCGAGAACACTGAAGCTTTCTTT.

CDR3 nucleotide sequence: TGTGCCAGCAGCTTAACTTCCTACTTCGACACTGAAGCTTTCTTT. Translated, it gives CASSLTSYFDTEAFF. The chain has TRBV7-3 and TRBJ1-1; D remains unclear. Looked up from germline, CDR1 is SGHTA and CDR2 is FQGTGA. Trimming took 0 bases from V and 3 from J, leaving 11 bases between them. This CDR3 has 15 amino acids.

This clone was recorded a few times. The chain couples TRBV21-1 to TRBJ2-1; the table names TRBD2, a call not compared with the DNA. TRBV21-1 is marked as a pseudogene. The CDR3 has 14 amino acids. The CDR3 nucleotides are TGTGCCAGCAGCAAAGGGACTAGCGGGAATGAGCAGTTCTTC. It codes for CASSKGTSGNEQFF.

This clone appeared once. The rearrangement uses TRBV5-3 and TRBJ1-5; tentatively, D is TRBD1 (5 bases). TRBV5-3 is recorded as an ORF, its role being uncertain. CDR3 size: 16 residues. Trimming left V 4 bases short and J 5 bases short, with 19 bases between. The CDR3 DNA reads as TGTGCCAGAAGCCAAATTCCAAACGCGGGGGATCAGCCCCAGCATTTT. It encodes CARSQIPNAGDQPQHF.

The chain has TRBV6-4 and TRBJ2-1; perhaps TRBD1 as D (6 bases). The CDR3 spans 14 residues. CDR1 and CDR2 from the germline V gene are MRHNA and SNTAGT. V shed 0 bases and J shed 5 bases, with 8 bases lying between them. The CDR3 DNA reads TGTGCCAGCAGTGACTCCAGGGGCCACAATGAGCAGTTCTTC. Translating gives CASSDSRGHNEQFF.

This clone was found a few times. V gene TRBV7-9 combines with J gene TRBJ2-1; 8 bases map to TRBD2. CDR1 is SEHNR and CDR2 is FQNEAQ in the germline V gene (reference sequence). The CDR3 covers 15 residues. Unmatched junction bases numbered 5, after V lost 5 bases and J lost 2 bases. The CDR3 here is CASSRSGSPYNEQFF. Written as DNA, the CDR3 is TGTGCCAGCAGCCGAAGCGGGAGTCCCTACAATGAGCAGTTCTTC. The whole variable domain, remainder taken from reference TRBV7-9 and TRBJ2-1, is DTGVSQNPRHKITKRGQNVTFRCDPISEHNRLYWYRQTLGQGPEFLTYFQNEAQLEKSRLLSDRFSAERPKGSFSTLEIQRTEQGDSAMYLCASSRSGSPYNEQFFGPGTRLTVL.

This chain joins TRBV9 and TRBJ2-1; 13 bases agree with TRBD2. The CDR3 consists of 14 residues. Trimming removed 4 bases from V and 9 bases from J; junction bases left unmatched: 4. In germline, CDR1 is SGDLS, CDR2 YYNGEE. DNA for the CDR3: TGTGCCAGCAGCCCGGGGACTAGCGGGATTGAGCAGTTCTTC. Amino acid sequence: CASSPGTSGIEQFF.

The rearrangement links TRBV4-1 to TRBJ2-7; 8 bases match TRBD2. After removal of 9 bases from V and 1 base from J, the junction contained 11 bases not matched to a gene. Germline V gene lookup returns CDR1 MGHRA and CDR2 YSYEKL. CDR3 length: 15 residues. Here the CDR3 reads CASQQQASGSYEQYF. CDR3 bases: TGCGCCAGTCAGCAACAGGCTAGCGGGTCCTACGAGCAGTACTTC.

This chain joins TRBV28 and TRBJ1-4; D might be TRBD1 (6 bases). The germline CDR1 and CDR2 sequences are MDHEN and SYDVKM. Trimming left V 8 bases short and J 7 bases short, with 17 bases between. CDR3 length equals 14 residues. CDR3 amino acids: CASYAQGTIEKLFF. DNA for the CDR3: TGTGCCAGCTACGCACAGGGAACGATTGAAAAACTGTTTTTT.

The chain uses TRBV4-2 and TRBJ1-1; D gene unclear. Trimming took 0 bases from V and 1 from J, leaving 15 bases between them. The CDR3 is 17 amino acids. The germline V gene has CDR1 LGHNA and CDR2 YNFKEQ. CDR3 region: CASSQDPSETSNTEAFF. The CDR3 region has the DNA TGTGCCAGCAGCCAAGATCCTTCCGAAACATCGAACACTGAAGCTTTCTTT.

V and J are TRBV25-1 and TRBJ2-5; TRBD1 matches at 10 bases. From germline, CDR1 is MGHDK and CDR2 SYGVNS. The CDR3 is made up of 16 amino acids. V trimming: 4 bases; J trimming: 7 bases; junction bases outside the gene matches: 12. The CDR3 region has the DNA TGTGCCAGCAGTGTTGGAGACAGGGGGCGCACGGCGACCCAGTACTTC. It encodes CASSVGDRGRTATQYF. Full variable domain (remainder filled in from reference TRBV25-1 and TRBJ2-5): EADIYQTPRYLVIGTGKKITLECSQTMGHDKMYWYQQDPGMELHLIHYSYGVNSTEKGDLSSESTVSRIRTEHFPLTLESARPSHTSQYLCASSVGDRGRTATQYFGPGTRLLVL.

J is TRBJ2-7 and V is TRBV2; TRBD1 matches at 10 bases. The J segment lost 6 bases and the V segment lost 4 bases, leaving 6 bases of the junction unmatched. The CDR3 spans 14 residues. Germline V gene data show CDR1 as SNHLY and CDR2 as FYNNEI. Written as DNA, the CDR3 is TGTGCCAGCAGTGGGACAGGGGGGACGGGCGAGCAGTACTTC. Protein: CASSGTGGTGEQYF. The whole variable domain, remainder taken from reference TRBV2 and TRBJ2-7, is EPEVTQTPSHQVTQMGQEVILRCVPISNHLYFYWYRQILGQKVEFLVSFYNNEISEKSEIFDDQFSVERPDGSNFTLKIRSTKLEDSAMYFCASSGTGGTGEQYFGPGTRLTVT.

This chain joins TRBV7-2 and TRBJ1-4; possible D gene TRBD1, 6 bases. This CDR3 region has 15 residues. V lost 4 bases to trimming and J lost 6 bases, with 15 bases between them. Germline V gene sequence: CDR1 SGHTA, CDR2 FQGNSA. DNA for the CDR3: TGTGCCAGCAGCTCACAGGGTGGTAAATATGAAAAACTGTTTTTT. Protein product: CASSSQGGKYEKLFF.

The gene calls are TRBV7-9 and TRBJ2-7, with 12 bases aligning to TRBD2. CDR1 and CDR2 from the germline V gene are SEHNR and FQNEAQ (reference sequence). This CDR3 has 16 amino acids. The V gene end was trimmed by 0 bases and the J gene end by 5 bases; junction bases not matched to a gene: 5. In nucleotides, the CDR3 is TGTGCCAGCAGCTTAGCGACTAGCGGGAGAAGGAACGAGCAGTACTTC. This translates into CASSLATSGRRNEQYF.

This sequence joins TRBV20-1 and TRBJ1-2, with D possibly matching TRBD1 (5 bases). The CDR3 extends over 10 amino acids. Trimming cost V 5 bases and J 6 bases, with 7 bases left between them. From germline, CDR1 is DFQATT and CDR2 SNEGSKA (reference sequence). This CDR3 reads CSAARDGYTF. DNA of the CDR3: TGCAGTGCTGCCAGGGATGGCTACACCTTC.

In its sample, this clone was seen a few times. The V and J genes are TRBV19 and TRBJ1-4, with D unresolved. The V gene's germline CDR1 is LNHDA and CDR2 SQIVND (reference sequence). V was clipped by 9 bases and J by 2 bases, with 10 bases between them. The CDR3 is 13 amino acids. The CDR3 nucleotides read TGTGCCAGCGCAAGGCGGACTAATGAAAAACTGTTTTTT. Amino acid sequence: CASARRTNEKLFF.

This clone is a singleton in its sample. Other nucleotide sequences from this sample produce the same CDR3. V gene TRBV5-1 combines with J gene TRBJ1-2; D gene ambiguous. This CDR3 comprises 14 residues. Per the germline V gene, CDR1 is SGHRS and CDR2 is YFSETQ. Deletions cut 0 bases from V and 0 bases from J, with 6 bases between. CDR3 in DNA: TGCGCCAGCAGCTTGGGAGGAACTAACTATGGCTACACCTTC. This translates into CASSLGGTNYGYTF.

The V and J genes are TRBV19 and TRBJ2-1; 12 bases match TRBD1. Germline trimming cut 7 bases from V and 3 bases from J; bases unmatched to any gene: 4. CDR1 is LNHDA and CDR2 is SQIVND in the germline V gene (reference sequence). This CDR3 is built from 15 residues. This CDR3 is CASKGQGAVYNEQFF. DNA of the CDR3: TGTGCCAGTAAGGGACAGGGGGCTGTCTACAATGAGCAGTTCTTC. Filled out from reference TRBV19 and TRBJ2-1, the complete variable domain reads DGGITQSPKYLFRKEGQNVTLSCEQNLNHDAMYWYRQDPGQGLRLIYYSQIVNDFQKGDIAEGYSVSREKKESFPLTVTSAQKNPTAFYLCASKGQGAVYNEQFFGPGTRLTVL.

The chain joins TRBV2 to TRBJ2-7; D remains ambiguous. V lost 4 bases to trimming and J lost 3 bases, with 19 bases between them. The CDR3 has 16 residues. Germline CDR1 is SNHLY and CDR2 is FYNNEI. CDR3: CASSGQAFLTYYEQYF. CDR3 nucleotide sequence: TGTGCCAGCAGTGGTCAGGCGTTCCTTACTTACTACGAGCAGTACTTC.

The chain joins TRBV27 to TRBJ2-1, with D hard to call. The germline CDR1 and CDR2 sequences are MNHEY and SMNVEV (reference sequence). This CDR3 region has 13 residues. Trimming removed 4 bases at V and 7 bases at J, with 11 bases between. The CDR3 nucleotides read TGTGCCAGCAGTTATGGCTTGACTAATGAGCAGTTCTTC. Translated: CASSYGLTNEQFF.

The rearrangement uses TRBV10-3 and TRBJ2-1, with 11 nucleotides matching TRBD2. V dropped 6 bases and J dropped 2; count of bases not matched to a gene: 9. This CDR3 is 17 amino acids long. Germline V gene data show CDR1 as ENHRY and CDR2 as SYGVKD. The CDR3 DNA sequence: TGTGCCATCAGCGGCCTCCTAGCGGGAGGACCCTACAATGAGCAGTTCTTC. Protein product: CAISGLLAGGPYNEQFF.

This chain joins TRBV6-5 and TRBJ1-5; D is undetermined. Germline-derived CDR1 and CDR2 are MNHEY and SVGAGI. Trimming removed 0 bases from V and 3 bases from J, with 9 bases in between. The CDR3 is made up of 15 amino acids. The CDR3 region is CASSYSESPNQPQHF. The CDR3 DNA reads TGTGCCAGCAGTTACTCGGAGTCACCCAATCAGCCCCAGCATTTT.

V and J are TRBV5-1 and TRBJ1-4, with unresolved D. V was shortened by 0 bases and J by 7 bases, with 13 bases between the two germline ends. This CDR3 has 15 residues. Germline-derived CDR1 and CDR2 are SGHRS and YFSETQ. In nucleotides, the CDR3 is TGCGCCAGCAGCTTGGCCCGTGGGCCAGGTGAAAAACTGTTTTTT. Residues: CASSLARGPGEKLFF.

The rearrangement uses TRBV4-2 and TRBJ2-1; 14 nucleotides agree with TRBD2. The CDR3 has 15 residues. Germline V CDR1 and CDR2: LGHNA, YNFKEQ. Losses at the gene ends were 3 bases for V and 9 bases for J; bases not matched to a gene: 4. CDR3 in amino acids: CASSQGLAGVGEQFF. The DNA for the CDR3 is TGTGCCAGCAGCCAGGGACTAGCGGGAGTTGGTGAGCAGTTCTTC.

The CDR3 region has the DNA TGCGCCAGCAGCCAAGCGCGACAGTCGGGTTCACCCCTCCACTTT. It translates to CASSQARQSGSPLHF. This chain links TRBV4-1 with TRBJ1-6; possibly TRBD1 for D (5 bases). The CDR3 has 15 amino acids. CDR1 and CDR2 (germline): MGHRA, YSYEKL. Trimming took off 1 base at V and 9 bases at J, with 13 bases between the two ends.

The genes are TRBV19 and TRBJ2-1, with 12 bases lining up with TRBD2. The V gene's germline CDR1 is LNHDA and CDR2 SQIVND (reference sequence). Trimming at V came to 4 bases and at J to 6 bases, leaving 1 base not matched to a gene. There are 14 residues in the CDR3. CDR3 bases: TGTGCCAGTAGTACTAGCGGGAGGGTCAATGAGCAGTTCTTC. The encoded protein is CASSTSGRVNEQFF. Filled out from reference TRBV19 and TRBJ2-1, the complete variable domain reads DGGITQSPKYLFRKEGQNVTLSCEQNLNHDAMYWYRQDPGQGLRLIYYSQIVNDFQKGDIAEGYSVSREKKESFPLTVTSAQKNPTAFYLCASSTSGRVNEQFFGPGTRLTVL.

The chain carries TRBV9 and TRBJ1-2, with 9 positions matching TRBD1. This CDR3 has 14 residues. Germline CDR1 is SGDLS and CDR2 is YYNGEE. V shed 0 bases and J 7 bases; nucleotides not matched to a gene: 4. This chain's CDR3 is CASSVAQGASGYTF. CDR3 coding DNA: TGTGCCAGCAGCGTAGCACAGGGGGCCTCTGGCTACACCTTC.